The subject of this entry is one T cell receptor beta chain. This sample was taken from a study of blood T cell repertoires in COVID-19. Libraries were prepared by immunoSEQ multiplex PCR; TCRdb keeps only in-frame clonotypes and omits some of them. The sample contains around 380,000 clones, over 65% of which appear only once. Unmatched junction bases numbered 13, after V lost 6 bases and J lost 2 bases. The CDR3 is 16 residues long. Germline V gives CDR1 MNHEY, CDR2 SVGEGT. This sequence joins TRBV6-2 or TRBV6-3 and TRBJ2-7; 7 bases are shared with TRBD1. The TCR comes from a human donor with acute or convalescent COVID-19. The donor label of this sample is uncertain. The material sequenced was peripheral blood. DNA for the CDR3: TGTGCCAGCAGCCCCACGACGAGGGGGCCCCCCTACGAGCAGTACTTC. Protein: CASSPTTRGPPYEQYF.